A selection of T cell receptor beta chains follows, all from one sample in a study of beta chain features in type 1 diabetes. This table comes from immunoSEQ multiplex PCR, and its TCRdb copy is limited to in-frame clones, with some not included. The top ten hold roughly 0.011% of the sample, which has a few hundred thousand clones, around 24% seen once. The material sequenced was naive CD4+ T cells from blood. The origin of the receptors is a woman aged 25-40 years with type 1 diabetes. The CDR3 runs from the conserved cysteine through the conserved F or W. Fields, in order: CDR3 DNA, CDR3 protein, J gene, V gene, D gene, clone size. The D gene is left open where the match is weak. Not all rows give a size; the values are once, few, many and, for expanded clones, a class.

cdr3_nt: TGTGCCTGGAGTGGACAGGGCGGCATTCAGTACTTC
cdr3_aa: CAWSGQGGIQYF
j_call: TRBJ2-4
v_call: TRBV30
d_call: TRBD1
clone_size: NA

cdr3_nt: TGCGCCAGCAGCCAACAGCGCGCCACCCCAGATACGCAGTATTTT
cdr3_aa: CASSQQRATPDTQYF
j_call: TRBJ2-3
v_call: TRBV4-1
d_call: NA
clone_size: few

cdr3_nt: TGCGCCAGCAGCCAAGTCGCAGGGGGCGCGGTAAAGGCTTTCTTT
cdr3_aa: CASSQVAGGAVKAFF
j_call: TRBJ1-1
v_call: TRBV4-1
d_call: TRBD1
clone_size: NA

cdr3_nt: TGTGCCAGCGGTTCCGAGTCCTTATACAATGAGCAGTTCTTC
cdr3_aa: CASGSESLYNEQFF
j_call: TRBJ2-1
v_call: TRBV11-2
d_call: NA
clone_size: once

cdr3_nt: TGTGCCACCATTACCGGGACTTCCTTACCCAATGAGCAGTTCTTC
cdr3_aa: CATITGTSLPNEQFF
j_call: TRBJ2-1
v_call: TRBV28
d_call: NA
clone_size: NA

cdr3_nt: TGTGCCAGCAGCTCCTCGACTAGCGGGAGGGTAGATACGCAGTATTTT
cdr3_aa: CASSSSTSGRVDTQYF
j_call: TRBJ2-3
v_call: TRBV5-4
d_call: TRBD2
clone_size: NA

cdr3_nt: TGTGCCAGCAGTTTATCAGGGGGAGAACCCTACGAGCAGTACTTC
cdr3_aa: CASSLSGGEPYEQYF
j_call: TRBJ2-7
v_call: TRBV28
d_call: TRBD1
clone_size: few

cdr3_nt: TGTGCCAGCAGCGCCGATGGCATGAACACTGAAGCTTTCTTT
cdr3_aa: CASSADGMNTEAFF
j_call: TRBJ1-1
v_call: TRBV9
d_call: NA
clone_size: few

cdr3_nt: TGTGCCAGCAGCTTAGGGCGAGTAGATACGCAGTATTTT
cdr3_aa: CASSLGRVDTQYF
j_call: TRBJ2-3
v_call: TRBV13
d_call: NA
clone_size: few

cdr3_nt: TGCGCCACACAAAGACTAGCGGGAGAGGGTGAGCAGTTCTTC
cdr3_aa: CATQRLAGEGEQFF
j_call: TRBJ2-1
v_call: TRBV5-1
d_call: TRBD2
clone_size: few

cdr3_nt: TGCGGCGCCGGGACAGGGGCGTATGGCTACACCTTC
cdr3_aa: CGAGTGAYGYTF
j_call: TRBJ1-2
v_call: TRBV29-1
d_call: TRBD1
clone_size: NA

cdr3_nt: TGTGCCAGCAGCGTAACGGGGACTAGCTTCAACGAGCAGTACTTC
cdr3_aa: CASSVTGTSFNEQYF
j_call: TRBJ2-7
v_call: TRBV9
d_call: TRBD2
clone_size: few

cdr3_nt: TGTGCCAGCAGGGGGACTGGGTATGGCGGGGAGCTGTTTTTT
cdr3_aa: CASRGTGYGGELFF
j_call: TRBJ2-2
v_call: TRBV27
d_call: NA
clone_size: NA

cdr3_nt: TGCGCCAGCAGCTTGGTGGACAGTCGCACAGATACGCAGTATTTT
cdr3_aa: CASSLVDSRTDTQYF
j_call: TRBJ2-3
v_call: TRBV5-1
d_call: NA
clone_size: few

cdr3_nt: TGTGCCAGCAGCTTGGGTGCTAGCGGGACCATGTACCAAGAGACCCAGTACTTC
cdr3_aa: CASSLGASGTMYQETQYF
j_call: TRBJ2-5
v_call: TRBV5-4
d_call: TRBD2
clone_size: few

cdr3_nt: TGTGCCAGCAGCACAGGGGTTTGGGAGACCCAGTACTTC
cdr3_aa: CASSTGVWETQYF
j_call: TRBJ2-5
v_call: TRBV11-1
d_call: TRBD1
clone_size: few

cdr3_nt: TGTGCCAGCAGTTACCACAGGGGTCAAGAGACCCAGTACTTC
cdr3_aa: CASSYHRGQETQYF
j_call: TRBJ2-5
v_call: TRBV6-6
d_call: TRBD1
clone_size: NA

cdr3_nt: TGCGCCAGCAGCTTGGCTGGGCCCCCGGGATACAATGAGCAGTTCTTC
cdr3_aa: CASSLAGPPGYNEQFF
j_call: TRBJ2-1
v_call: TRBV5-1
d_call: NA
clone_size: few

cdr3_nt: TGCGCCAGCAGTTCGGGAGTCCTGACAGATACGCAGTATTTT
cdr3_aa: CASSSGVLTDTQYF
j_call: TRBJ2-3
v_call: TRBV5-1
d_call: NA
clone_size: NA

cdr3_nt: TGTGCCAGCAGTTCCGCAGGGGCCTCCTACAATGAGCAGTTCTTC
cdr3_aa: CASSSAGASYNEQFF
j_call: TRBJ2-1
v_call: TRBV6-5
d_call: NA
clone_size: few

cdr3_nt: TGCAGCGTTGATAGGCAGGGACAAGAGACCCAGTACTTC
cdr3_aa: CSVDRQGQETQYF
j_call: TRBJ2-5
v_call: TRBV29-1
d_call: NA
clone_size: few

cdr3_nt: TGTGCCAGCAGCCCCCTGGGACAGGGGGGTGAGACCCAGTACTTC
cdr3_aa: CASSPLGQGGETQYF
j_call: TRBJ2-5
v_call: TRBV7-3
d_call: TRBD1
clone_size: few

cdr3_nt: TGTGCCAGTAGTATCAGCGGGAGACTGGATCTCTACGAGCAGTACTTC
cdr3_aa: CASSISGRLDLYEQYF
j_call: TRBJ2-7
v_call: TRBV19
d_call: TRBD2
clone_size: NA

cdr3_nt: TGTGCTAGTGGTTTGCCGTCCCGTACCTACAATGAGCAGTTCTTC
cdr3_aa: CASGLPSRTYNEQFF
j_call: TRBJ2-1
v_call: TRBV12-5
d_call: NA
clone_size: NA

cdr3_nt: TGTGCCAGTAGGAGCGGGACTATACTTTACAATGAGCAGTTCTTC
cdr3_aa: CASRSGTILYNEQFF
j_call: TRBJ2-1
v_call: TRBV19
d_call: TRBD2
clone_size: few

cdr3_nt: TGTGCCATCACCAGAAGCGGGATGAGCTCCTACAATGAGCAGTTCTTC
cdr3_aa: CAITRSGMSSYNEQFF
j_call: TRBJ2-1
v_call: TRBV10-3
d_call: TRBD2
clone_size: NA

cdr3_nt: TGCAGCGTTGCCAGGAAAGAGACCCAGTACTTC
cdr3_aa: CSVARKETQYF
j_call: TRBJ2-5
v_call: TRBV29-1
d_call: NA
clone_size: few

cdr3_nt: TGTGCCTGGACCACCCCAGGGGCGAGCAATCAGCCCCAGCATTTT
cdr3_aa: CAWTTPGASNQPQHF
j_call: TRBJ1-5
v_call: TRBV30
d_call: NA
clone_size: NA

cdr3_nt: TGTGCCAGCAGTGGACCCCGAGAGGCCCAGTACTTC
cdr3_aa: CASSGPREAQYF
j_call: TRBJ2-5
v_call: TRBV25-1
d_call: NA
clone_size: few

cdr3_nt: TGTGCCTGGAGTGTAATCGGGGGGGTACAGCCCCAGCATTTT
cdr3_aa: CAWSVIGGVQPQHF
j_call: TRBJ1-5
v_call: TRBV30
d_call: NA
clone_size: few

cdr3_nt: TGTGCCTGGAGTGTTGGAGGGAGGGAACACTCTGGGGCCAACGTCCTGACTTTC
cdr3_aa: CAWSVGGREHSGANVLTF
j_call: TRBJ2-6
v_call: TRBV30
d_call: TRBD2
clone_size: few

cdr3_nt: TGCAGCGGTATACTAGCGGGCGCCTTCCTTTATCCGTTCTTC
cdr3_aa: CSGILAGAFLYPFF
j_call: TRBJ2-1
v_call: TRBV29-1
d_call: TRBD2
clone_size: few

cdr3_nt: TGCAGCGTTGAAGGGGTAAGCGGGAGAAACCAGCAGTACTTC
cdr3_aa: CSVEGVSGRNQQYF
j_call: TRBJ2-7
v_call: TRBV29-1
d_call: TRBD2
clone_size: NA

cdr3_nt: TGTGCCAGCAGTCCTCCCCTCAGTGAGCAGTTCTTC
cdr3_aa: CASSPPLSEQFF
j_call: TRBJ2-1
v_call: TRBV28
d_call: NA
clone_size: few

cdr3_nt: TGTGCCAGCAGTCTTCGGGGGGGCCGATATTACGAGCAGTACTTC
cdr3_aa: CASSLRGGRYYEQYF
j_call: TRBJ2-7
v_call: TRBV28
d_call: TRBD2
clone_size: few

cdr3_nt: TGTGCCAGCAGCTTAGCCGGGGACTACGAGCAGTACTTC
cdr3_aa: CASSLAGDYEQYF
j_call: TRBJ2-7
v_call: TRBV7-3
d_call: NA
clone_size: few

cdr3_nt: TGTGCCAGCAGCCAAGATAATCGGGGTAGCACAGATACGCAGTATTTT
cdr3_aa: CASSQDNRGSTDTQYF
j_call: TRBJ2-3
v_call: TRBV4-2
d_call: NA
clone_size: few

cdr3_nt: TGTGCCTGGAGACAGGGATCCTACGAGCAGTACTTC
cdr3_aa: CAWRQGSYEQYF
j_call: TRBJ2-7
v_call: TRBV30
d_call: NA
clone_size: NA

cdr3_nt: TGTGCCAGCAGTCCTACTAGCGGGAGCTACGAGCAGTACTTC
cdr3_aa: CASSPTSGSYEQYF
j_call: TRBJ2-7
v_call: TRBV25-1
d_call: TRBD2
clone_size: NA

cdr3_nt: TGTGCCTGGAGGGGGACTAGCGGGAGTATCAACAATGAGCAGTTCTTC
cdr3_aa: CAWRGTSGSINNEQFF
j_call: TRBJ2-1
v_call: TRBV30
d_call: TRBD2
clone_size: NA

cdr3_nt: TGCGCCAGCAGCTCTCCGGGAAGCTCCTACAATGAGCAGTTCTTC
cdr3_aa: CASSSPGSSYNEQFF
j_call: TRBJ2-1
v_call: TRBV5-1
d_call: NA
clone_size: few

cdr3_nt: TGTGCCAGCAGCTTGGGACTAGCGGGATTAGGAGAAGAGACCCAGTACTTC
cdr3_aa: CASSLGLAGLGEETQYF
j_call: TRBJ2-5
v_call: TRBV5-4
d_call: TRBD2
clone_size: NA